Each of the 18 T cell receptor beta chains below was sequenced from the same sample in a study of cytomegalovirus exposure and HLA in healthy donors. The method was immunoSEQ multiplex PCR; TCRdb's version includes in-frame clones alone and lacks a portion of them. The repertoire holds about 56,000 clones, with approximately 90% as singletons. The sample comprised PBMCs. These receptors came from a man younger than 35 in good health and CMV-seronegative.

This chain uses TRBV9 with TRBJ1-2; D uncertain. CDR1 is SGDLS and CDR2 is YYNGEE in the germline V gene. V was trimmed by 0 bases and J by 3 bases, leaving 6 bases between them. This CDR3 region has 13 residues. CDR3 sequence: CASSVGVDYGYTF. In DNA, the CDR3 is TGTGCCAGCAGCGTAGGAGTCGACTATGGCTACACCTTC. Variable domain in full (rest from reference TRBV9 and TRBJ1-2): DSGVTQTPKHLITATGQRVTLRCSPRSGDLSVYWYQQSLDQGLQFLIQYYNGEERAKGNILERFSAQQFPDLHSELNLSSLELGDSALYFCASSVGVDYGYTFGSGTRLTVV.

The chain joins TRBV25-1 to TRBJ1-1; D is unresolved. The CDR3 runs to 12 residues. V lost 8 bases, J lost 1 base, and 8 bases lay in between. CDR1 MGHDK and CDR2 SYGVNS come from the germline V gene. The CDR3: CASGRRNTEAFF. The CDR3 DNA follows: TGTGCCAGCGGGAGGAGGAACACTGAAGCTTTCTTT.

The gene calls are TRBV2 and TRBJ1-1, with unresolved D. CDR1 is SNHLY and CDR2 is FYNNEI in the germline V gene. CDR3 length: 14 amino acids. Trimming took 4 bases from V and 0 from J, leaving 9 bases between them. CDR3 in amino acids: CASSVFVLNTEAFF. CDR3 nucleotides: TGTGCCAGCAGTGTTTTCGTTTTGAACACTGAAGCTTTCTTT.

CDR3 sequence: CASSYRYNEQFF. The CDR3 DNA follows: TGTGCCAGCAGTTACAGGTACAATGAGCAGTTCTTC. The chain recombines TRBV7-3 with TRBJ2-1; the D gene is possibly TRBD1 (5 bases). Germline CDR1 and CDR2: SGHTA and FQGTGA. CDR3 length: 12 residues. The germline V and J ends were trimmed by 6 bases and 4 bases, with 7 bases remaining between them.

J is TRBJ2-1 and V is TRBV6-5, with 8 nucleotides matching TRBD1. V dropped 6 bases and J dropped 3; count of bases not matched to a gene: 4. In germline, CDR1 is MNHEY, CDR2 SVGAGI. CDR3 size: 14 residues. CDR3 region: CASSRDRGYNEQFF. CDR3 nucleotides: TGTGCCAGCAGCAGAGACAGGGGCTACAATGAGCAGTTCTTC.

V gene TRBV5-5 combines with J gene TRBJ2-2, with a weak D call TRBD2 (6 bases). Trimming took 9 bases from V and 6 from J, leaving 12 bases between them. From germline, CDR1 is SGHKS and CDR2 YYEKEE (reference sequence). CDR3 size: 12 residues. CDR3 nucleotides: TGTGCCACCGCAAGGGACTCCGGGGAGCTGTTTTTT. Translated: CATARDSGELFF.

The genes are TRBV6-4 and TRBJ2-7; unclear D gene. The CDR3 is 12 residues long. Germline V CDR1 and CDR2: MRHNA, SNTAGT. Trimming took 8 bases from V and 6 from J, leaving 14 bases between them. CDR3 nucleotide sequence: TGTGCCAGCCTCAGTACCCGGAGCGAGCAGTACTTC. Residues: CASLSTRSEQYF.

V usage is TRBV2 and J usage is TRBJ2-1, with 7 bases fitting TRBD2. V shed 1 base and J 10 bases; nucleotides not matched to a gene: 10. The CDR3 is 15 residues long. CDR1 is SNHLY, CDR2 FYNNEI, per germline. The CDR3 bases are TGTGCCAGCAGTGAAGGGCGGACTAGTGTAAGCGAGCAGTTCTTC. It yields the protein CASSEGRTSVSEQFF.

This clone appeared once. The CDR3 DNA reads as TGTGCCAGCAGGTGGGGACTAGCGGGAAAGGAGCAGTTCTTC. Encoded protein: CASRWGLAGKEQFF. The chain has TRBV6-1 and TRBJ2-1; TRBD2 aligns across 13 bases. The ends lost 6 bases at V and 10 bases at J; junction bases unmatched: 6. Germline V gene data show CDR1 as MNHNS and CDR2 as SASEGT. This CDR3 is 14 amino acids long.

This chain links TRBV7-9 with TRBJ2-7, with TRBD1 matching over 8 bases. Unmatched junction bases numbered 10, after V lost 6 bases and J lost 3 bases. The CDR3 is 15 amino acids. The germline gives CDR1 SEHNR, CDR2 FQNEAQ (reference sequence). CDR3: CASRVKGTGHYEQYF. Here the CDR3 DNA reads TGTGCCAGCAGAGTTAAGGGGACAGGCCACTACGAGCAGTACTTC.

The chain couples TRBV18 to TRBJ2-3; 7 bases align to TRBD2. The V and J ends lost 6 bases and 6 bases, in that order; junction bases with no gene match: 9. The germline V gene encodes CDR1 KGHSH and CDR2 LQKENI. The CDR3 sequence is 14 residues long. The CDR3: CASSTYGTTDTQYF. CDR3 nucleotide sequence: TGTGCCAGCTCTACGTACGGGACTACGGATACGCAGTATTTT.

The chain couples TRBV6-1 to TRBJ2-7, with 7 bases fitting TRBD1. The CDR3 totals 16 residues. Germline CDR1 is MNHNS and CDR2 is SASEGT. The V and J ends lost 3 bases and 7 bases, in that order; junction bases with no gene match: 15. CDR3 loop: CASSDVRGQSVGEQYF. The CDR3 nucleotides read TGTGCCAGCAGTGACGTTAGGGGACAGTCGGTAGGGGAGCAGTACTTC.

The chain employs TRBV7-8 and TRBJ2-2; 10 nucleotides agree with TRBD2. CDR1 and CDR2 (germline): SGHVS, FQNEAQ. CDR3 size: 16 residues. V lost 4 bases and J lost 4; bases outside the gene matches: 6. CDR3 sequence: CASSSAGGSFTGELFF. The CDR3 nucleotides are TGTGCCAGCAGCTCAGCGGGAGGGAGTTTCACCGGGGAGCTGTTTTTT.

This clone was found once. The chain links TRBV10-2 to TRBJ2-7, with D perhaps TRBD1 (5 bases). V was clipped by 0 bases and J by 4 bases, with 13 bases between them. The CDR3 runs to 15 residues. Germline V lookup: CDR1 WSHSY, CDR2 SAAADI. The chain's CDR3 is CASSESRDQVYEQYF. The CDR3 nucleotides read TGCGCCAGCAGTGAGTCCAGGGATCAAGTATACGAGCAGTACTTC.

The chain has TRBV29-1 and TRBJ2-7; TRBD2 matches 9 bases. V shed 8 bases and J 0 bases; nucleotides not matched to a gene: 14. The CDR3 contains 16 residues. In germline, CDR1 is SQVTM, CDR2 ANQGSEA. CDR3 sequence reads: CSFSGSPSTTSYEQYF. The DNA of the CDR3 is TGCAGCTTTAGCGGGAGCCCATCGACGACCTCCTACGAGCAGTACTTC.

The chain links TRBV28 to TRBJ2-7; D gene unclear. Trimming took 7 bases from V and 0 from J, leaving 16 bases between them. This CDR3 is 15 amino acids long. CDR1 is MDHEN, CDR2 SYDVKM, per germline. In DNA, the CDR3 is TGTGCCAGCACCACCTCGAACATGAACTCCTACGAGCAGTACTTC. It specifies CASTTSNMNSYEQYF.

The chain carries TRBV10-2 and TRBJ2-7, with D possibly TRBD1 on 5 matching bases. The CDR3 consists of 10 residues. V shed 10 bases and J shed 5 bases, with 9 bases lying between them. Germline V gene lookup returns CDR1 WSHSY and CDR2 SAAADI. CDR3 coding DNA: TGCGCCACCTTAGGGGACGAGCAGTACTTC. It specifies CATLGDEQYF.

CDR3 loop: CASSHRRGQGAFPPSSGELFF. The CDR3 bases are TGCGCCAGCAGCCACCGGCGGGGACAGGGGGCTTTTCCCCCTTCGTCCGGGGAGCTGTTTTTT. This chain uses TRBV4-3 with TRBJ2-2; 12 positions agree with TRBD1. Germline CDR1 LGHNA, CDR2 YSLEER. CDR3 length: 21 residues. With 3 bases clipped from V and 6 bases from J, the junction kept 20 bases outside the gene matches.